In this sample, the clone carrying this TCR beta chain turned up a few times. Its antigen is still unknown. Assay: immunoSEQ multiplex PCR; the TCRdb copy retains only in-frame clones and omits some. The top ten hold more than 9.5% of the sample, which has over 95,000 clones, around 94% seen once. This sample is part of a study of T cell responses to AZD1222 COVID-19 vaccine. Notes on the study in general: Unmutated variant regions are reportedly targeted by nearly half of spike-specific TCRs.

Germline values: CDR1 SGHTA, CDR2 FQGTGA. Trimming shortened V by 6 bases and J by 4 bases, and 16 bases separated the two germline ends. The CDR3 runs 15 residues. This receptor was obtained from an adult in good health. The sample here was peripheral blood, taken on day 0 of AZD1222 vaccination. The genes are TRBV7-3 and TRBJ2-1; tentatively, D is TRBD1 or TRBD2 (6 bases each). In DNA, the CDR3 is TGTGCCAGCAGTCCAATTGGCGGGACATACAATGAGCAGTTCTTC. It specifies CASSPIGGTYNEQFF.